The following is a T cell receptor (beta chain) sequence with its context. Its antigen is not known. The quantity of total RNA per TCR library was around 3.5 ug. The unique tags termed UMIs, each holding a 6-nucleotide sample barcode, were added by means of template switching. TCRdb reprocessed the 5' RACE reads, keeping one entry per CDR3 protein, no DNA. The specimen's table records about 140,000 distinct CDR3 sequences. Germline V lookup: CDR1 GTSNPN, CDR2 SVGIG (reference sequence). The CDR3 runs 12 residues. The data are from a study of monozygotic twins with inflammatory bowel disease. Study-wide results and caveats: Twins with IBD had fewer clonotypes in common with others than healthy twins, particularly during disease activity. Healthy co-twins had higher TCRbeta inverse Simpson diversity than their IBD twins.

Sequenced material: blood. The clonotype comes from a human donor with ulcerative colitis or Crohn's disease, or a healthy co-twin of an affected twin (not recorded which). The V call is TRBV30, the J call TRBJ1-5; TCRdb selects TRBD1, and the lack of DNA leaves this call unchecked. The CDR3 is CACGTGAQPQHF.